Presented here are 22 T cell receptor beta chains from one specimen sequenced in a study of T cell responses to AZD1222 COVID-19 vaccine. The assay was immunoSEQ multiplex PCR, and TCRdb's table has in-frame clones only and misses some. The table shows more than 150,000 clones, with about 93% occurring only once. The sample was peripheral blood, taken 28 days after the second AZD1222 dose. These receptors originate from an adult who received the AZD1222 COVID-19 vaccine.

This chain uses TRBV18 with TRBJ1-6; possibly TRBD1 for D (5 bases). V lost 3 bases and J 7 bases, leaving 10 bases between the germline ends. CDR3 size: 14 residues. Germline values: CDR1 KGHSH, CDR2 LQKENI. This CDR3 is CASSPDGGNSPLHF. The CDR3 DNA reads TGTGCCAGCTCACCCGACGGGGGGAATTCACCCCTCCACTTT. The variable domain in full, with the rest retrieved from reference TRBV18 and TRBJ1-6, is NAGVMQNPRHLVRRRGQEARLRCSPMKGHSHVYWYRQLPEEGLKFMVYLQKENIIDESGMPKERFSAEFPKEGPSILRIQQVVRGDSAAYFCASSPDGGNSPLHFGNGTRLTVT.

The genes are TRBV7-9 and TRBJ1-1; TRBD1 is a possible D gene (5 bases). The CDR3 extends over 14 amino acids. With 1 base removed from V and 5 bases from J, the gap between germline ends came to 11 bases. Germline-derived CDR1 and CDR2 are SEHNR and FQNEAQ (reference sequence). The CDR3 sequence: CASSLVGGDTEAFF. The DNA of the CDR3 is TGTGCCAGCAGCTTAGTGGGGGGAGATACTGAAGCTTTCTTT.

This clone was seen only once. The chain uses TRBV5-1 and TRBJ2-5, with 13 bases that match TRBD2. Trimming removed 4 bases from V and 5 bases from J; junction bases left unmatched: 20. CDR1 and CDR2 (germline): SGHRS, YFSETQ. This CDR3 has 20 residues. CDR3 DNA sequence: TGCGCCAGCAGCGAATATAGACTAGCGGGGGGAGGTACGTTCACGGAGACCCAGTACTTC. Encoded protein: CASSEYRLAGGGTFTETQYF.

The chain employs TRBV2 and TRBJ2-7, with 11 bases matching TRBD2. The V and J ends lost 5 bases and 2 bases, in that order; junction bases with no gene match: 8. The germline V gene encodes CDR1 SNHLY and CDR2 FYNNEI. The CDR3 length is 16 residues. DNA for the CDR3: TGTGCCAGCAGTCTGGGCCTAGCGGGAGGCACCTACGAGCAGTACTTC. Protein sequence: CASSLGLAGGTYEQYF. Full variable domain (missing parts from reference TRBV2 and TRBJ2-7): EPEVTQTPSHQVTQMGQEVILRCVPISNHLYFYWYRQILGQKVEFLVSFYNNEISEKSEIFDDQFSVERPDGSNFTLKIRSTKLEDSAMYFCASSLGLAGGTYEQYFGPGTRLTVT.

The chain uses TRBV6-2 or TRBV6-3 and TRBJ1-1; no firm D call. V was pared by 4 bases and J by 3 bases, with 12 bases between. Germline-derived CDR1 and CDR2 are MNHEY and SVGEGT. The CDR3 spans 14 residues. The CDR3 DNA reads as TGTGCCAGCAGTTTCCCCCAGAAGTACACTGAAGCTTTCTTT. Translation gives CASSFPQKYTEAFF.

This chain's CDR3 is CAWSVGTSPSGNTIYF. In nucleotides, the CDR3 is TGTGCCTGGAGTGTCGGGACAAGCCCCTCTGGAAACACCATATATTTT. The chain has TRBV30 and TRBJ1-3, with D tentatively TRBD1 (6 bases). The CDR3 length is 16 residues. The germline gives CDR1 GTSNPN, CDR2 SVGIG (reference sequence). The germline V and J ends were trimmed by 0 bases and 0 bases, with 12 bases remaining between them.

The chain links TRBV14 to TRBJ2-1; 9 nucleotides align to TRBD1. Germline values: CDR1 SGHDN, CDR2 FVKESK. The CDR3 length is 15 residues. V gave up 2 bases and J gave up 5 bases; unmatched junction bases: 4. CDR3 sequence reads: CASSQNRGRNNEQFF. CDR3 DNA sequence: TGTGCCAGCAGCCAAAACAGGGGGCGCAACAATGAGCAGTTCTTC.

The V and J genes are TRBV9 and TRBJ1-2; D perhaps matches TRBD1 (5 bases). This CDR3 spans 14 amino acids. Germline CDR1 and CDR2: SGDLS and YYNGEE. The V gene lost 6 bases and the J gene lost 2 bases, with 14 bases spanning the gap. This CDR3 reads CASTPWGTNYGYTF. In DNA form, the CDR3 reads TGTGCCAGCACCCCCTGGGGGACCAACTATGGCTACACCTTC. Complete variable domain (other parts from reference TRBV9 and TRBJ1-2): DSGVTQTPKHLITATGQRVTLRCSPRSGDLSVYWYQQSLDQGLQFLIQYYNGEERAKGNILERFSAQQFPDLHSELNLSSLELGDSALYFCASTPWGTNYGYTFGSGTRLTVV.

The V call is TRBV7-3, the J call TRBJ2-1, with TRBD2 matching over 7 bases. In germline, CDR1 is SGHTA, CDR2 FQGTGA. V lost 2 bases, J lost 3 bases, and 4 bases stayed unmatched. The CDR3 is 15 residues long. CDR3 sequence (DNA): TGTGCCAGCAGCTTATGGGCTAGCGGCTACAATGAGCAGTTCTTC. It yields the protein CASSLWASGYNEQFF.

The V gene is TRBV15, the J gene TRBJ1-3, with TRBD1 matching 8 bases. Trimming removed 0 bases from V and 3 bases from J; junction bases left unmatched: 1. In germline, CDR1 is LNHNV, CDR2 YYDKDF (reference sequence). The CDR3 covers 15 residues. Here the CDR3 reads CATSRDTGGGNTIYF. Written as DNA, the CDR3 is TGTGCCACCAGCAGAGATACAGGGGGTGGAAACACCATATATTTT.

The V call is TRBV7-2, the J call TRBJ2-7; the D gene is possibly TRBD2 (7 bases). V was trimmed by 1 base and J by 4 bases, leaving 14 bases between them. The CDR3 spans 15 residues. Germline assignment: CDR1 SGHTA and CDR2 FQGNSA. CDR3 residues: CASSLVGGHSYEQYF. The CDR3 DNA reads TGTGCCAGCAGCTTAGTGGGGGGGCACTCGTACGAGCAGTACTTC.

The chain couples TRBV5-4 to TRBJ1-1; no definite D call. The CDR3 loop spans 11 amino acids. Germline lookup yields CDR1 SGHNT and CDR2 YYREEE (reference sequence). Trimming cost V 4 bases and J 0 bases, with 1 base left between them. The CDR3 bases are TGTGCCAGCAGCATGAACACTGAAGCTTTCTTT. The encoded protein is CASSMNTEAFF.

This chain links TRBV5-4 with TRBJ2-4, with D tentatively TRBD1 or TRBD2 (6 bases each). The CDR3 totals 14 residues. V was cut by 4 bases and J by 4 bases, with 12 bases left in between. Germline values: CDR1 SGHNT, CDR2 YYREEE (reference sequence). CDR3: CASSTSGAKNIQYF. In nucleotides, the CDR3 is TGTGCCAGCAGCACCTCGGGGGCGAAAAACATTCAGTACTTC.

The chain links TRBV5-6 to TRBJ2-3, with 9 bases matching TRBD1. Germline V gene data show CDR1 as SGHDT and CDR2 as YYEEEE. Trimming removed 1 base from V and 2 bases from J; junction bases left unmatched: 5. The CDR3 sequence is 16 residues long. Here the CDR3 reads CASSLWGQGFTDTQYF. Written as DNA, the CDR3 is TGTGCCAGCAGCTTGTGGGGACAGGGATTCACAGATACGCAGTATTTT.

In its sample, this clone was seen once. This rearrangement joins TRBV9 to TRBJ2-6; no reliable D call. This CDR3 contains 15 residues. Trimming took off 2 bases at V and 2 bases at J, with 8 bases between the two ends. Germline-derived CDR1 and CDR2 are SGDLS and YYNGEE. The chain's CDR3 is CASSVSGTGANVLTF. CDR3 nucleotides: TGTGCCAGCAGCGTTTCGGGTACTGGGGCCAACGTCCTGACTTTC.

The V call is TRBV30, the J call TRBJ2-5, with 8 bases fitting TRBD2. The CDR3 is made up of 12 amino acids. With 4 bases clipped from V and 5 bases from J, the junction kept 3 bases outside the gene matches. Germline V gene lookup returns CDR1 GTSNPN and CDR2 SVGIG (reference sequence). The CDR3, as DNA: TGTGCCTGGACTGCTAGCGGGGAGACCCAGTACTTC. It translates to CAWTASGETQYF.

This clone was seen only once. The genes are TRBV5-1 and TRBJ2-3; 10 nucleotides line up with TRBD1. The CDR3 covers 14 residues. CDR1 and CDR2 from the germline V gene are SGHRS and YFSETQ. The trim removed 4 bases at V and 3 bases at J, leaving 2 bases unmatched. CDR3 coding DNA: TGCGCCAGCAGCCGGGACAGGGGTACAGATACGCAGTATTTT. Protein sequence: CASSRDRGTDTQYF.

The CDR3 sequence: CASSFTGDNEQFF. CDR3 DNA sequence: TGCGCCAGCAGTTTTACAGGGGACAATGAGCAGTTCTTC. V usage is TRBV5-1 and J usage is TRBJ2-1; 7 nucleotides match TRBD1. The CDR3 is 13 residues long. Per the germline V gene, CDR1 is SGHRS and CDR2 is YFSETQ. The trim removed 5 bases at V and 5 bases at J, leaving 4 bases unmatched.

V gene TRBV2 combines with J gene TRBJ1-5, with 7 bases aligning to TRBD1. The V gene's germline CDR1 is SNHLY and CDR2 FYNNEI. This CDR3 has 14 residues. The junction had 11 bases not matched to a gene; V was cut back by 8 bases and J by 7 bases. In nucleotides, the CDR3 is TGTGCCAGCTGGCCGGGACAGCCTCGGCAGCCCCAGCATTTT. Protein product: CASWPGQPRQPQHF. The full variable domain, its missing parts supplied by reference TRBV2 and TRBJ1-5, is EPEVTQTPSHQVTQMGQEVILRCVPISNHLYFYWYRQILGQKVEFLVSFYNNEISEKSEIFDDQFSVERPDGSNFTLKIRSTKLEDSAMYFCASWPGQPRQPQHFGDGTRLSIL.

This clone was seen once. This chain joins TRBV7-9 and TRBJ2-2; D not resolved. This CDR3 region has 15 residues. Trimming cost V 5 bases and J 2 bases, with 12 bases left between them. Germline assignment: CDR1 SEHNR and CDR2 FQNEAQ (reference sequence). CDR3 coding DNA: TGTGCCAGCAGCCGTGGCCCAGACAACACCGGGGAGCTGTTTTTT. Amino acids: CASSRGPDNTGELFF.

The chain employs TRBV4-3 and TRBJ1-1; no definite D call. Germline V gene lookup returns CDR1 LGHNA and CDR2 YSLEER. This CDR3 has 15 amino acids. V was clipped by 4 bases and J by 1 base, with 13 bases between them. This chain's CDR3 is CASSPAGMENTEAFF. The CDR3, as DNA: TGCGCCAGCAGCCCGGCGGGCATGGAGAACACTGAAGCTTTCTTT.

The gene calls are TRBV20-1 and TRBJ1-1; D may be TRBD1 (5 bases). Looked up from germline, CDR1 is DFQATT and CDR2 is SNEGSKA (reference sequence). V was pared by 2 bases and J by 10 bases, with 11 bases between. CDR3 length: 11 residues. The chain's CDR3 is CSARQGVLAFF. CDR3 sequence (DNA): TGCAGTGCTAGACAGGGTGTGTTAGCTTTCTTT.